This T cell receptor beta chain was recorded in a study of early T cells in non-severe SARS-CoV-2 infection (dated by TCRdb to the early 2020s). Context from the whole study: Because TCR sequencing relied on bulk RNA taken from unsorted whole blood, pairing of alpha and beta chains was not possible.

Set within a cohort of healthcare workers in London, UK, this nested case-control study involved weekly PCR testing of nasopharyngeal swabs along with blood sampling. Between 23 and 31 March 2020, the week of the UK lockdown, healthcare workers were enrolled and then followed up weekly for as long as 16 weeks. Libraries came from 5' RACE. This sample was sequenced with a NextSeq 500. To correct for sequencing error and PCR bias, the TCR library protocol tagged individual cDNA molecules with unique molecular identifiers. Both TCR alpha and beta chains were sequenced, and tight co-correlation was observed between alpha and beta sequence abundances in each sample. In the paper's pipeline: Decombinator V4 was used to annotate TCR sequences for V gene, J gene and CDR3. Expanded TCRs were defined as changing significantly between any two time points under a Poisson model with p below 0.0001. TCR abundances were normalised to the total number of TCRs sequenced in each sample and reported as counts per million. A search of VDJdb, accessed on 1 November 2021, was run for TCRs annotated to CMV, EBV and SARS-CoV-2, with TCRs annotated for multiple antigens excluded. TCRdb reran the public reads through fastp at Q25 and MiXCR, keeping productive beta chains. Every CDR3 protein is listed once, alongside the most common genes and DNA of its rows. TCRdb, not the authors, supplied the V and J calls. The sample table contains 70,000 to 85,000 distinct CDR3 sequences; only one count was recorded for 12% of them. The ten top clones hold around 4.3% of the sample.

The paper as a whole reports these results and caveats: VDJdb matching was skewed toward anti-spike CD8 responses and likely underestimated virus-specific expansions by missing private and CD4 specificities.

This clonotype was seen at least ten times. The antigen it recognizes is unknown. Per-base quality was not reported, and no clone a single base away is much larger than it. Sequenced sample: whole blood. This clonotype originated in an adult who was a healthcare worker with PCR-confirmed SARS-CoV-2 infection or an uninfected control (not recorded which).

The sequence in DNA is TGTGCCAGCTCACCATCTGGACAGGGTGGAAACACCATATATTTT. Its coded protein is CASSPSGQGGNTIYF. This chain joins TRBV18 to TRBJ1-3, and 8 junction bases match TRBD1. Reading the germline V gene gives CDR1 KGHSH and CDR2 LQKENI. V is trimmed back by 2 bases and J by 3 bases, and the junction contains 3 bases that no gene match accounts for. Counted from cysteine to phenylalanine, this CDR3 has 15 amino acids. Only the CDR3 portion is preserved as DNA: 45 bases, with reading frame beginning at the first base. Here the CDR3 is joined to the reference TRBV18 and TRBJ1-3 genes, and the full variable domain is: NAGVMQNPRHLVRRRGQEARLRCSPMKGHSHVYWYRQLPEEGLKFMVYLQKENIIDESGMPKERFSAEFPKEGPSILRIQQVVRGDSAAYFCASSPSGQGGNTIYFGEGSWLTVV.